These 12 T cell receptor beta chains share one sample of origin, sequenced in a study of human T cells and chemical hapten exposure (dated by TCRdb to the early 2020s). Libraries came from RACE. Sequenced on a NextSeq 500. Starting from the raw public reads, TCRdb applied fastp trimming at Q25, assembled clones with MiXCR and retained in-frame beta chains. Each entry merges the rows of one CDR3 protein and shows their most common DNA and genes. The sample data list approximately 88,000 distinct CDR3 sequences, and approximately 13% of these were observed just once. Of the sample, roughly 6% falls within the top ten clones. The sample's time point label is to be understood as: patch test 3, about 24 weeks after DPC sensitization. The treatment or condition label, as the study defines it: therapeutic diphenylcyclopropenone sensitization with weekly scalp DPC. The sample here was whole blood, taken in connection with sensitization to the hapten diphenylcyclopropenone (DPC). Receptor source: a woman between 50 and 59 years old with alopecia areata. Some clones in this sample may be carry-over from other donors' samples.

This clonotype was observed at least ten times. This rearrangement joins TRBV21-1 to TRBJ2-7; TRBD1, the table's D call, was not compared with the DNA. TRBV21-1 is an annotated pseudogene. This CDR3 contains 16 residues. CDR3 protein: CASSKQRFKGAYEQYF. The DNA of the CDR3 is TGTGCCAGCAGCAAACAGCGGTTTAAGGGGGCCTACGAGCAGTACTTC.

This clonotype appeared many times. The chain combines TRBV6-4 with TRBJ1-1; D is unresolved. This CDR3 comprises 16 residues. The V end lost 4 bases, the J end lost 5 bases, and 20 bases lay between the germline ends. Germline V CDR1 and CDR2: MRHNA, SNTAGT. The CDR3 DNA is TGTGCCAGCAGTGGCGATGCTATCCAATCTCGTACTGAAGCTTTCTTT. Its protein product is CASSGDAIQSRTEAFF.

The chain recombines TRBV20-1 with TRBJ1-1; 8 positions agree with TRBD1. From germline, CDR1 is DFQATT and CDR2 SNEGSKA (reference sequence). Germline trimming cut 2 bases from V and 7 bases from J; bases unmatched to any gene: 3. The CDR3 contains 12 residues. The chain's CDR3 is CSARQGASEAFF. In DNA, the CDR3 is TGCAGTGCTAGACAGGGGGCAAGTGAAGCTTTCTTT.

The chain combines TRBV6-5 with TRBJ2-2, with D unclear. The germline V gene encodes CDR1 MNHEY and CDR2 SVGAGI. The V and J ends lost 8 bases and 7 bases respectively, with 23 bases between them. This CDR3 region has 16 residues. The CDR3 sequence: CASHDRRTALIGELFF. The CDR3 DNA reads TGTGCCAGCCATGACCGTCGGACGGCTTTAATCGGGGAGCTGTTTTTT.

This clonotype was detected many times. The chain joins TRBV12-3 or TRBV12-4 to TRBJ2-7, with D unclear. The CDR3 runs 15 residues. V was clipped by 1 base and J by 2 bases, with 12 bases between them. CDR3 in amino acids: CASSLGVAETYEQYF. Here the CDR3 DNA reads TGTGCCAGCAGTTTAGGAGTGGCCGAAACCTACGAGCAGTACTTC.

This clonotype has at least ten counts. The chain links TRBV9 to TRBJ1-1; D remains unclear. The length of the CDR3 is 13 residues. Germline V lookup: CDR1 SGDLS, CDR2 YYNGEE. V shed 2 bases and J shed 0 bases, with 5 bases lying between them. As DNA, the CDR3 is TGTGCCAGCAGCGTCAATATGAACACTGAAGCTTTCTTT. This sequence encodes CASSVNMNTEAFF.

This clonotype was recorded at least ten times. The chain joins TRBV7-8 to TRBJ1-4; tentative D call: TRBD1 (6 bases). The CDR3 is made up of 14 amino acids. Germline CDR1 SGHVS, CDR2 FQNEAQ. V lost 5 bases to trimming and J lost 7 bases, with 14 bases between them. The CDR3 DNA follows: TGTGCCAGCAGCAGGGGGGCCTATCGTGAAAAACTGTTTTTT. This gives the protein CASSRGAYREKLFF.

The chain has TRBV27 and TRBJ1-2; 9 bases are a match to TRBD1. Germline lookup yields CDR1 MNHEY and CDR2 SMNVEV (reference sequence). After removal of 3 bases from V and 4 bases from J, the junction contained 3 bases not matched to a gene. The CDR3 loop spans 14 amino acids. The CDR3 loop reads CASSFGTGSYGYTF. Written as DNA, the CDR3 is TGTGCCAGCAGTTTTGGGACAGGGAGCTATGGCTACACCTTC.

This clonotype was recorded a few times. The DNA for the CDR3 is TGTGCCAGCAGCTTAGATCACCGGGGCACCGGGGAGCTGTTTTTT. Translation gives CASSLDHRGTGELFF. The chain uses TRBV11-2 and TRBJ2-2, with D possibly being TRBD2 (5 bases). V was trimmed by 0 bases and J by 4 bases, leaving 9 bases between them. CDR3 length: 15 amino acids. Per germline, CDR1 SGHAT and CDR2 FQNNGV.

The table lists this clonotype with a few counts. This chain links TRBV6-5 with TRBJ2-1; 7 bases align to TRBD1. V lost 6 bases to trimming and J lost 0 bases; unmatched junction nucleotides: 8. Germline V lookup: CDR1 MNHEY, CDR2 SVGAGI. The CDR3 runs to 16 residues. The CDR3 bases are TGTGCCAGCAGAAAACAGGGGACAATCTCCTACAATGAGCAGTTCTTC. Protein: CASRKQGTISYNEQFF.

This clonotype was detected once. The V gene is TRBV5-8, the J gene TRBJ1-5; D uncertain. The CDR3 has 15 residues. Trimming stripped 4 bases from V and 3 bases from J, with 14 bases between. Germline CDR1 and CDR2: SGHTS and YDEGEE. In nucleotides, the CDR3 is TGTGCCAGCAGCGCTGACCCCGGGCTCAATCAGCCCCAGCATTTT. Protein sequence: CASSADPGLNQPQHF.

Only a few counts were recorded for this clonotype. CDR3 protein: CASSLGLRQGQETQYF. For the CDR3, the DNA is TGTGCCAGCAGCTTAGGTCTAAGGCAGGGACAAGAGACCCAGTACTTC. The chain employs TRBV7-2 and TRBJ2-5, with D perhaps TRBD1 (5 bases). Germline V lookup: CDR1 SGHTA, CDR2 FQGNSA. V gave up 1 base and J gave up 2 bases, with 14 bases separating them. This CDR3 has 16 residues.